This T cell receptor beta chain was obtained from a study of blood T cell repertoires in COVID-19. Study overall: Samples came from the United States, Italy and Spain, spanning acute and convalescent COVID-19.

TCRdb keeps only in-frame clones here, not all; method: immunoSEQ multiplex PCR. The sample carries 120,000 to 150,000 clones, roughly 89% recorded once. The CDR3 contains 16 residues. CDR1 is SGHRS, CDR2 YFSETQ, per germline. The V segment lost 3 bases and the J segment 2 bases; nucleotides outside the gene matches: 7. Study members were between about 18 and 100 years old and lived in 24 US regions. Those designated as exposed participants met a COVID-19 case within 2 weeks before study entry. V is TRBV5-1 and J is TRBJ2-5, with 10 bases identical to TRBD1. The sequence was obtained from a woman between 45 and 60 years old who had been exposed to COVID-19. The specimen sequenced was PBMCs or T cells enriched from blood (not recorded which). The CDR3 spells CASSSVTGGPQETQYF. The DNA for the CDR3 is TGCGCCAGCAGCTCCGTGACAGGGGGCCCTCAAGAGACCCAGTACTTC.